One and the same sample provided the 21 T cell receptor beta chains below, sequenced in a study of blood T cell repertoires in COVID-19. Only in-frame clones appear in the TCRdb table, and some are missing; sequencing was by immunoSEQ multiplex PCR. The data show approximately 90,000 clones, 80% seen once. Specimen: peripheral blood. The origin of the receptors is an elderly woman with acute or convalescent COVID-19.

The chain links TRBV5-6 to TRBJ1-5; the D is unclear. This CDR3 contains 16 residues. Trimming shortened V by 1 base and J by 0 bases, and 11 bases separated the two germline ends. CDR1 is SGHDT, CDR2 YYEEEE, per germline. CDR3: CASSLFTVYSNQPQHF. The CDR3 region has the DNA TGTGCCAGCAGCTTGTTTACGGTCTATAGCAATCAGCCCCAGCATTTT. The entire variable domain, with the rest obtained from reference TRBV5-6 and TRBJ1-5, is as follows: DAGVTQSPTHLIKTRGQQVTLRCSPKSGHDTVSWYQQALGQGPQFIFQYYEEEERQRGNFPDRFSGHQFPNYSSELNVNALLLGDSALYLCASSLFTVYSNQPQHFGDGTRLSIL.

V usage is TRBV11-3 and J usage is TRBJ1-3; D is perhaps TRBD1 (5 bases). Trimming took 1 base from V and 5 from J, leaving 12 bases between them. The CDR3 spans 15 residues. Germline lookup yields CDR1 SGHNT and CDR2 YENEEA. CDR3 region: CASSLGGGSRNTIYF. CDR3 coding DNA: TGTGCCAGCAGCTTAGGCGGGGGTTCCAGAAACACCATATATTTT.

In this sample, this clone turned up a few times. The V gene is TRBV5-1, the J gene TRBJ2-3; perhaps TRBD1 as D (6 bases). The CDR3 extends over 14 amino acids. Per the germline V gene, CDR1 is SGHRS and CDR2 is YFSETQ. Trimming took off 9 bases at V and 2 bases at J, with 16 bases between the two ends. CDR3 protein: CANKGHYNTDTQYF. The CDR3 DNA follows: TGCGCCAACAAGGGACACTATAACACAGATACGCAGTATTTT.

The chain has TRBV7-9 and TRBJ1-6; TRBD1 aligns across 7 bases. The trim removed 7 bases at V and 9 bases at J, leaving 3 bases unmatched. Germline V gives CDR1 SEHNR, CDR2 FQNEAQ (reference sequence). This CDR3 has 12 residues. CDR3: CASMRQGSPLHF. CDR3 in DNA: TGTGCCAGCATGCGACAGGGTTCACCCCTCCACTTT.

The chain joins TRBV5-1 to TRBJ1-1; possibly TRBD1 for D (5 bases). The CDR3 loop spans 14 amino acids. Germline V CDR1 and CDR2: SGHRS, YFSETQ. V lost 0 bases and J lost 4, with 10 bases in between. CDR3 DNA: TGCGCCAGCAGCTTGGAGGGGTCGGGCACTGAAGCTTTCTTT. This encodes CASSLEGSGTEAFF. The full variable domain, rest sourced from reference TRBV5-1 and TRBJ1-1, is KAGVTQTPRYLIKTRGQQVTLSCSPISGHRSVSWYQQTPGQGLQFLFEYFSETQRNKGNFPGRFSGRQFSNSRSEMNVSTLELGDSALYLCASSLEGSGTEAFFGQGTRLTVV.

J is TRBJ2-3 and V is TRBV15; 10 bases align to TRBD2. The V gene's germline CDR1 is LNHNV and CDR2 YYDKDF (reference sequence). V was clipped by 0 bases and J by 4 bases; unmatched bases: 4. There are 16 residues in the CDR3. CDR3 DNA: TGTGCCACCAGCAGAGATCGGAGCGGGGGGGCAGATACGCAGTATTTT. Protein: CATSRDRSGGADTQYF.

CDR3 nucleotide sequence: TGTGCCAGCAGCCGACAACTAGGAGCCAAAAACATTCAGTACTTC. Residues: CASSRQLGAKNIQYF. V gene TRBV3-1 (or the pseudogene TRBV3-2) combines with J gene TRBJ2-4; tentatively, D is TRBD2 (5 bases). Germline values: CDR1 LGHDT, CDR2 YNNKEL (reference sequence). V lost 4 bases, J lost 0 bases, and 10 bases lay in between. This CDR3 contains 15 residues.

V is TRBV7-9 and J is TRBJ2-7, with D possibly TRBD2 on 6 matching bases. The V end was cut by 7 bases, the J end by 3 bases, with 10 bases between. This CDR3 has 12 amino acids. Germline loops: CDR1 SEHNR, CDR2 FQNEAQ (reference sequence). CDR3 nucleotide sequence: TGTGCCAGCACTCCGGAGGGCTACGAGCAGTACTTC. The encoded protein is CASTPEGYEQYF. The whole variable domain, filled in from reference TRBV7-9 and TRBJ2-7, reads DTGVSQNPRHKITKRGQNVTFRCDPISEHNRLYWYRQTLGQGPEFLTYFQNEAQLEKSRLLSDRFSAERPKGSFSTLEIQRTEQGDSAMYLCASTPEGYEQYFGPGTRLTVT.

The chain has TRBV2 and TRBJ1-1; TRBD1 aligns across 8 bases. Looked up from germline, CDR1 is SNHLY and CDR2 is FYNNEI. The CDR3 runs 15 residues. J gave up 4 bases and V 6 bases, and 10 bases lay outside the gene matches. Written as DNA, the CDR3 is TGTGCCAGCAGAGAGGACAGGGCAGTAAGCACTGAAGCTTTCTTT. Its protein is CASREDRAVSTEAFF.

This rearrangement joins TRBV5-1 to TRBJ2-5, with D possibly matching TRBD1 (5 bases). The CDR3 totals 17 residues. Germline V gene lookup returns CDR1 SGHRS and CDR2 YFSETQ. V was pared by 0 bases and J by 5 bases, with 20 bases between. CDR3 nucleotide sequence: TGCGCCAGCAGCTTGGGGCAAGGACAAGTCCCGGAGGAGACCCAGTACTTC. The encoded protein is CASSLGQGQVPEETQYF.

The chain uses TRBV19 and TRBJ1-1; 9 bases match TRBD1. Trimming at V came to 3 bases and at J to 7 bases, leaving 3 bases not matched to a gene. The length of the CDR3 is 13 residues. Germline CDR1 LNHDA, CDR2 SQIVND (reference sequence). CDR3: CASSIDRGFEAFF. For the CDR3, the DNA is TGTGCCAGTAGTATTGACAGGGGGTTTGAAGCTTTCTTT.

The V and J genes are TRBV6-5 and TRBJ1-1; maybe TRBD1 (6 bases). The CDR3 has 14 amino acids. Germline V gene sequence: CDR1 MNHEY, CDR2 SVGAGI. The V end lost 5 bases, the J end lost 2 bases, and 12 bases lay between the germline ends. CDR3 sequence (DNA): TGTGCCAGCAGTCCAAAACAGGGAAACACTGAAGCTTTCTTT. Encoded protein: CASSPKQGNTEAFF.

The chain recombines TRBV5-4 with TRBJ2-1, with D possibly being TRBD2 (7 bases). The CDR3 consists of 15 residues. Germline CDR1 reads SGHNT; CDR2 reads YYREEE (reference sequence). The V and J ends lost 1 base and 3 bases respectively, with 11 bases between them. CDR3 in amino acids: CASSLRGASYNEQFF. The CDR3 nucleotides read TGTGCCAGCAGCTTGCGGGGGGCGAGCTACAATGAGCAGTTCTTC. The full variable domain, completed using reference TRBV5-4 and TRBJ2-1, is ETGVTQSPTHLIKTRGQQVTLRCSSQSGHNTVSWYQQALGQGPQFIFQYYREEENGRGNFPPRFSGLQFPNYSSELNVNALELDDSALYLCASSLRGASYNEQFFGPGTRLTVL.

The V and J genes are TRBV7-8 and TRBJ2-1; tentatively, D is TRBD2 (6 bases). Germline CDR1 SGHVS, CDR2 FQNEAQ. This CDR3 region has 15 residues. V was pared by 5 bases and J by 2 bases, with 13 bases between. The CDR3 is CASSPGLPTYNEQFF. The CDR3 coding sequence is TGTGCCAGCAGCCCGGGACTTCCGACCTACAATGAGCAGTTCTTC. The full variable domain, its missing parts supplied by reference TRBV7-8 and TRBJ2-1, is GAGVSQSPRYKVAKRGQDVALRCDPISGHVSLFWYQQALGQGPEFLTYFQNEAQLDKSGLPSDRFFAERPEGSVSTLKIQRTQQEDSAVYLCASSPGLPTYNEQFFGPGTRLTVL.

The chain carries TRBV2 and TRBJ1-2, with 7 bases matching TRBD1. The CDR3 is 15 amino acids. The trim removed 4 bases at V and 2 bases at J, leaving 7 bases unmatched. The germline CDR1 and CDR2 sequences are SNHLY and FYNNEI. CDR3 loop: CASSARTGPNYGYTF. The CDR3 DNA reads TGTGCCAGCAGTGCCCGGACAGGTCCCAACTATGGCTACACCTTC.

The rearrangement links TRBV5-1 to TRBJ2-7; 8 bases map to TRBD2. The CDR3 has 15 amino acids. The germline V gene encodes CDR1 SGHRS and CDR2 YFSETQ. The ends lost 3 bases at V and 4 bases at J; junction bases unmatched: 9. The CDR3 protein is CASSWSGGPGYEQYF. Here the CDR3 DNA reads TGCGCCAGCAGCTGGAGCGGGGGCCCGGGATACGAGCAGTACTTC.

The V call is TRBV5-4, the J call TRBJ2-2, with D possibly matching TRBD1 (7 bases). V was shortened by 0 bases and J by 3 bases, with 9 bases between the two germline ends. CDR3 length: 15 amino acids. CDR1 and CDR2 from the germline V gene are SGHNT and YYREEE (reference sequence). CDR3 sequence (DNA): TGTGCCAGCAGCTTGGCCAGGGGGGACACCGGGGAGCTGTTTTTT. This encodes CASSLARGDTGELFF.

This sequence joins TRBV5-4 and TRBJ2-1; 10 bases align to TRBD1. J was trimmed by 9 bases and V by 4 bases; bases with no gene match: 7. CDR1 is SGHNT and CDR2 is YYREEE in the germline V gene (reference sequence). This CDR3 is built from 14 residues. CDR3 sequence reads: CASSATGGWVEQFF. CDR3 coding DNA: TGTGCCAGCAGCGCGACAGGGGGCTGGGTTGAGCAGTTCTTC.

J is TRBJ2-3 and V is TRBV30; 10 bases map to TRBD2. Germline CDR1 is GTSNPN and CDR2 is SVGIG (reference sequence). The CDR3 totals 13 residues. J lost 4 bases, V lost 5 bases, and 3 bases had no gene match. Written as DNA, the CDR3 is TGTGCCTGGGAAGCGGGAGGGGCAGATACGCAGTATTTT. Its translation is CAWEAGGADTQYF.

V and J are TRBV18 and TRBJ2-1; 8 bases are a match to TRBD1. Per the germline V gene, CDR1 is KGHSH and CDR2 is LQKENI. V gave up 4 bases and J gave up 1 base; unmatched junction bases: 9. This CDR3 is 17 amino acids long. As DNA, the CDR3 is TGTGCCAGCTCACGAGTGCAGGGGGCCGCTTCCTACAATGAGCAGTTCTTC. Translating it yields CASSRVQGAASYNEQFF.

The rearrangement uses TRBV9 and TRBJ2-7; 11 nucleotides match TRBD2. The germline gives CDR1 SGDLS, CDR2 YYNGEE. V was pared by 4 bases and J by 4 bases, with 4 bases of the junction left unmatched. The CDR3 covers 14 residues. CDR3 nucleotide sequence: TGTGCCAGCAGCAGACTAGCGGGGATGTACGAGCAGTACTTC. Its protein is CASSRLAGMYEQYF.